A single sample gave rise to the 19 T cell receptor beta chains below, sequenced in a study of shared clonotypes between healthy human individuals. Some clones are missing from TCRdb's copy, which holds only in-frame ones; the method was immunoSEQ multiplex PCR. This sample has around 700,000 clones, with around 90% found just once. Naive CD8 populations comprised CD45RO-negative cells positively selected for CCR7, excluding terminally differentiated effector memory CD45RA+ cells. The sequencing sample was made of naive CD8+ T cells sorted from blood. All receptors come from a man aged 25 to 40 in good health.

The chain has TRBV18 and TRBJ1-5, with a tentative D call TRBD1 (5 bases). This CDR3 is 14 amino acids long. V lost 2 bases and J 8 bases, leaving 13 bases between the germline ends. CDR1 and CDR2 (germline): KGHSH, LQKENI. CDR3 amino acids: CASSPDSFFEPQHF. DNA of the CDR3: TGTGCCAGCTCACCAGACAGCTTCTTTGAGCCCCAGCATTTT.

This clone showed up just once. The chain uses TRBV29-1 and TRBJ2-3; 8 bases map to TRBD1. Germline V gene lookup returns CDR1 SQVTM and CDR2 ANQGSEA. This CDR3 region has 15 residues. Trimming at V came to 3 bases and at J to 6 bases, leaving 11 bases not matched to a gene. In nucleotides, the CDR3 is TGCAGCGTTGAGGTCACAGGGGGTGAGGCTGATACGCAGTATTTT. As protein: CSVEVTGGEADTQYF.

The V gene is TRBV9, the J gene TRBJ2-5; D unresolved. CDR1 is SGDLS and CDR2 is YYNGEE in the germline V gene. Trimming took 4 bases from V and 5 from J, leaving 18 bases between them. The CDR3 is made up of 15 amino acids. CDR3 region: CASSFSGSSGETQYF. The CDR3, as DNA: TGTGCCAGCAGCTTTTCGGGTTCCAGTGGGGAGACCCAGTACTTC. Full variable domain (rest looked up from reference TRBV9 and TRBJ2-5): DSGVTQTPKHLITATGQRVTLRCSPRSGDLSVYWYQQSLDQGLQFLIQYYNGEERAKGNILERFSAQQFPDLHSELNLSSLELGDSALYFCASSFSGSSGETQYFGPGTRLLVL.

This chain uses TRBV27 with TRBJ2-4; D gene uncertain. Germline V gene lookup returns CDR1 MNHEY and CDR2 SMNVEV (reference sequence). The CDR3 consists of 14 residues. V lost 2 bases and J 8 bases, leaving 13 bases between the germline ends. This CDR3 reads CASSLRGEQYIQYF. In nucleotides, the CDR3 is TGTGCCAGCAGTTTACGCGGAGAGCAGTACATTCAGTACTTC.

In its sample, this clone was seen once. The chain links TRBV4-1 to TRBJ1-1; tentatively, D is TRBD1 (5 bases). Germline assignment: CDR1 MGHRA and CDR2 YSYEKL. V was shortened by 0 bases and J by 5 bases, with 19 bases between the two germline ends. The CDR3 is made up of 17 amino acids. The CDR3, as DNA: TGCGCCAGCAGCCAAGATCGACGTGCAGTGGGGGTAACTGAAGCTTTCTTT. It specifies CASSQDRRAVGVTEAFF.

The chain uses TRBV29-1 and TRBJ1-1; tentative D call: TRBD1 (6 bases). Trimming removed 3 bases from V and 6 bases from J, with 11 bases in between. The CDR3 contains 12 residues. Germline CDR1 and CDR2: SQVTM and ANQGSEA. The CDR3 DNA reads as TGCAGCGTTGAGGCACAGGGACCTGAAGCTTTCTTT. Translating gives CSVEAQGPEAFF.

The chain is built from TRBV4-1 and TRBJ1-2, with 7 bases identical to TRBD1. The CDR3 extends over 14 amino acids. V trimming: 0 bases; J trimming: 8 bases; junction bases outside the gene matches: 6. Germline V gene lookup returns CDR1 MGHRA and CDR2 YSYEKL. For the CDR3, the DNA is TGCGCCAGCAGCCAAGAGACAGGGACAAACGGCTACACCTTC. Translated, it gives CASSQETGTNGYTF.

The chain has TRBV27 and TRBJ2-1; unclear D gene. CDR3 length equals 14 residues. The V and J ends lost 5 bases and 10 bases respectively, with 18 bases between them. The V gene's germline CDR1 is MNHEY and CDR2 SMNVEV (reference sequence). This chain's CDR3 is CASSPYGDPWEQFF. CDR3 DNA: TGTGCCAGCAGTCCATATGGAGACCCCTGGGAGCAGTTCTTC.

In regard to this clone: A much larger clone differs from this one at a single base, so this may be a read error. This rearrangement joins TRBV6-4 to TRBJ1-2; a possible D gene is TRBD1 (5 bases). Trimming took 8 bases from V and 4 from J, leaving 8 bases between them. Germline-derived CDR1 and CDR2 are MRHNA and SNTAGT. This CDR3 contains 11 residues. This CDR3 is CASGGGYGYTF. CDR3 bases: TGTGCCAGCGGGGGGGGCTATGGCTACACCTTC.

This clone was seen once. The chain recombines TRBV27 with TRBJ1-1; unclear D gene. CDR3 length: 13 residues. Trimming stripped 5 bases from V and 0 bases from J, with 7 bases between. Germline V lookup: CDR1 MNHEY, CDR2 SMNVEV (reference sequence). The CDR3 DNA follows: TGTGCCAGCAGTCGGACGATGAACACTGAAGCTTTCTTT. Translating gives CASSRTMNTEAFF.

The chain couples TRBV2 to TRBJ2-3; 7 bases are shared with TRBD2. CDR1 SNHLY and CDR2 FYNNEI come from the germline V gene. CDR3 size: 17 residues. V was clipped by 6 bases and J by 2 bases; unmatched bases: 14. For the CDR3, the DNA is TGTGCCAGCAGCGAGGATTCGACTAGCCTAATCACAGATACGCAGTATTTT. Its protein is CASSEDSTSLITDTQYF. Supplemented by reference TRBV2 and TRBJ2-3, the full variable domain reads EPEVTQTPSHQVTQMGQEVILRCVPISNHLYFYWYRQILGQKVEFLVSFYNNEISEKSEIFDDQFSVERPDGSNFTLKIRSTKLEDSAMYFCASSEDSTSLITDTQYFGPGTRLTVL.

The V call is TRBV4-1, the J call TRBJ2-7; D unclear. V dropped 1 base and J dropped 4 bases, with 11 bases sitting between them. This CDR3 has 14 amino acids. CDR1 is MGHRA, CDR2 YSYEKL, per germline. CDR3 DNA sequence: TGCGCCAGCAGCCAAGTAATTGATTCTTACGAGCAGTACTTC. Translating gives CASSQVIDSYEQYF.

With regard to this clone: Given the absence of the conserved phenylalanine or tryptophan at the CDR3 end, a read error is likely. This sequence joins TRBV9 and TRBJ1-1, with unresolved D. Germline CDR1 is SGDLS and CDR2 is YYNGEE. V lost 1 base and J 0 bases, leaving 4 bases between the germline ends. This CDR3 spans 13 amino acids. The CDR3 loop is CASSVTLNTEAFL. The DNA for the CDR3 is TGTGCCAGCAGCGTAACATTGAACACTGAAGCTTTCCTT.

The chain combines TRBV5-1 with TRBJ2-7; the D gene could be TRBD1 or TRBD2 (6 bases each). Trimming took 5 bases from V and 5 from J, leaving 14 bases between them. In germline, CDR1 is SGHRS, CDR2 YFSETQ. This CDR3 region has 13 residues. The CDR3: CASRTGGGHEQYF. In nucleotides, the CDR3 is TGCGCCAGCAGGACGGGTGGGGGGCACGAGCAGTACTTC.

The V call is TRBV5-1, the J call TRBJ2-7; the D gene is possibly TRBD1 (6 bases). The CDR3 runs to 17 residues. Germline loops: CDR1 SGHRS, CDR2 YFSETQ. V was shortened by 4 bases and J by 3 bases, with 23 bases between the two germline ends. The CDR3 DNA reads TGCGCCAGCAGCCCGTACGAGGGGGTTTTACGGCTCTACGAGCAGTACTTC. Protein product: CASSPYEGVLRLYEQYF.

V gene TRBV6-4 combines with J gene TRBJ2-1; tentatively, D is TRBD1 or TRBD2 (6 bases each). The V end was cut by 2 bases, the J end by 4 bases, with 15 bases between. CDR1 is MRHNA, CDR2 SNTAGT, per germline. The CDR3 is 16 residues long. DNA of the CDR3: TGTGCCAGCAGTGACACTACTGGGGGGCGGTACAATGAGCAGTTCTTC. The encoded protein is CASSDTTGGRYNEQFF.

The chain has TRBV4-3 and TRBJ2-7; D might be TRBD1 or TRBD2, each matching 5 bases. CDR1 LGHNA and CDR2 YSLEER come from the germline V gene. The CDR3 is 15 amino acids. V was clipped by 4 bases and J by 1 base, with 14 bases between them. The CDR3 here is CASSLGVAPSYEQYF. Written as DNA, the CDR3 is TGCGCCAGCAGCCTAGGGGTAGCGCCGTCCTACGAGCAGTACTTC.

This clone was observed once. The chain links TRBV6-1 to TRBJ2-2; 8 bases line up with TRBD2. V lost 4 bases, J lost 5 bases, and 15 bases stayed unmatched. Germline-derived CDR1 and CDR2 are MNHNS and SASEGT. The CDR3 totals 18 residues. In DNA, the CDR3 is TGTGCCAGCAGTGTATCCCAGGGCCTAGCGGGCCCTACCGGGGAGCTGTTTTTT. Translation: CASSVSQGLAGPTGELFF.

The chain links TRBV27 to TRBJ2-1; 11 nucleotides match TRBD1. CDR1 is MNHEY and CDR2 is SMNVEV in the germline V gene (reference sequence). Losses at the gene ends were 5 bases for V and 4 bases for J; bases not matched to a gene: 10. The CDR3 contains 17 residues. The CDR3 nucleotides are TGTGCCAGCAGTATCGGATTGGACAGGGGGCGTTACAATGAGCAGTTCTTC. Its translation is CASSIGLDRGRYNEQFF.